The rows below give T cell receptor beta chains drawn from one sample of a study of blood T cell repertoires in COVID-19. Repertoires were generated with immunoSEQ multiplex PCR, while TCRdb's copy carries only in-frame clones and drops some. The sample shows tens of thousands of clones, more than 75% of them seen only once. Sequenced: peripheral blood. The origin of the receptors is a human donor in a cohort sampled during active COVID-19. Each CDR3 is given with its conserved first and last residue. D genes are given only for firm matches. Clone size is shown for a subset of rows, as once, few, many or a class of expanded clone.

cdr3_aa | cdr3_nt | d_call | v_call | clone_size | j_call
CASSNLQGSGQPQHF | TGTGCCAGCAGTAATCTCCAGGGTTCAGGACAGCCCCAGCATTTT | NA | TRBV2 | NA | TRBJ1-5
CASSEDGQGNQPQHF | TGTGCCAGCAGTGAAGATGGTCAGGGCAATCAGCCCCAGCATTTT | NA | TRBV6-1 | NA | TRBJ1-5
CASSYSKQGAQYF | TGTGCCAGCAGTTACTCGAAGCAGGGCGCCCAGTACTTC | NA | TRBV6-6 | NA | TRBJ2-5
CASSYRRGLGEQFF | TGTGCCAGCAGTTACCGCAGGGGGCTAGGTGAGCAGTTCTTC | TRBD1 | TRBV6-5 | NA | TRBJ2-1
CARGLRQYF | TGCGCAAGGGGGTTGCGGCAGTACTTC | NA | TRBV5-1 | NA | TRBJ2-7
CASTQSRYSNQPQHF | TGTGCCAGCACCCAATCACGGTATAGCAATCAGCCCCAGCATTTT | NA | TRBV28 | NA | TRBJ1-5
CASSPGLAGATQYF | TGTGCCAGCAGCCCGGGACTAGCGGGGGCCACGCAGTATTTT | TRBD2 | TRBV6-5 | NA | TRBJ2-3
CASSEEVKETQYF | TGTGCCAGCAGTGAGGAGGTTAAAGAGACCCAGTACTTC | NA | TRBV6-1 | NA | TRBJ2-5
CSVIQGRTEAFF | TGCAGCGTCATACAGGGTCGAACTGAAGCTTTCTTT | NA | TRBV29-1 | once | TRBJ1-1
CASSLDLISYEQYF | TGTGCCAGCAGCTTAGATCTAATCTCCTACGAGCAGTACTTC | NA | TRBV11-2 | few | TRBJ2-7
CAWSRHHTTGGNQPQHF | TGTGCCTGGAGCCGACACCACACGACAGGGGGCAATCAGCCCCAGCATTTT | TRBD1 | TRBV30 | NA | TRBJ1-5
CASSLQGGYGYTF | TGCGCCAGCAGCTTGCAGGGAGGCTATGGCTACACCTTC | NA | TRBV5-1 | once | TRBJ1-2
CASSPSGGMNEQFF | TGTGCCAGCAGCCCTAGTGGGGGGATGAATGAGCAGTTCTTC | NA | TRBV9 | NA | TRBJ2-1
CASSLIEGTGGLETQYF | TGTGCCAGCAGCTTGATTGAGGGGACGGGGGGACTAGAGACCCAGTACTTC | TRBD2 | TRBV5-6 | NA | TRBJ2-5
CASSTLYPTGGTSYNEQFF | TGTGCCAGCAGCACACTATACCCGACAGGGGGCACATCCTACAATGAGCAGTTCTTC | TRBD1 | TRBV27 | NA | TRBJ2-1
CASSLEFPGGNTIYF | TGTGCCAGCAGCTTAGAATTCCCAGGTGGAAACACCATATATTTT | NA | TRBV7-9 | NA | TRBJ1-3
CASSNRRSDQPQHF | TGTGCCAGCAGCAATCGCAGGTCTGATCAGCCCCAGCATTTT | NA | TRBV7-9 | NA | TRBJ1-5
CASRAPGAYEQYF | TGTGCCAGCAGGGCTCCAGGGGCCTACGAGCAGTACTTC | NA | TRBV6-5 | NA | TRBJ2-7
CASSPGQVSYEQYF | TGTGCCAGCAGCCCGGGACAGGTCTCCTACGAGCAGTACTTC | TRBD1 | TRBV11-1 | NA | TRBJ2-7
CASSHNVPGLAGGEQFF | TGTGCCAGCAGCCACAACGTGCCCGGGCTAGCGGGGGGAGAGCAGTTCTTC | TRBD2 | TRBV14 | NA | TRBJ2-1
CASSEGGATSNQPQHF | TGTGCCAGCTCCGAGGGGGGGGCCACTAGCAATCAGCCCCAGCATTTT | NA | TRBV28 | few | TRBJ1-5
CASSSYLFEQFF | TGTGCCAGCAGTTCATACTTATTCGAGCAGTTCTTC | NA | TRBV14 | NA | TRBJ2-1
CASSSLDREGEKLFF | TGTGCCAGCAGCTCTCTGGACAGGGAGGGTGAAAAACTGTTTTTT | TRBD1 | TRBV9 | NA | TRBJ1-4
CASSPQGRGGFTSEQFF | TGTGCCAGCAGCCCCCAGGGGCGGGGGGGGTTTACAAGTGAGCAGTTCTTC | TRBD2 | TRBV11-2 | NA | TRBJ2-1
CASSPDGTSTDTQYF | TGTGCCAGCAGCCCCGACGGGACTAGCACAGATACGCAGTATTTT | NA | TRBV7-8 | NA | TRBJ2-3
CASSVASGFSQPQHF | TGTGCCAGCAGCGTAGCATCGGGATTCAGCCAGCCCCAGCATTTT | NA | TRBV9 | NA | TRBJ1-5
CASSATSGSNIQYF | TGTGCCAGCAGCGCAACTAGCGGGAGCAACATTCAGTACTTC | TRBD2 | TRBV9 | NA | TRBJ2-4
CASSGTGQETQYF | TGTGCCAGTAGCGGGACAGGACAAGAGACCCAGTACTTC | TRBD1 | TRBV19 | NA | TRBJ2-5
CASSQGALGQGYSYEQYF | TGCGCCAGCAGCCAAGGGGCTTTGGGACAGGGGTACTCCTACGAGCAGTACTTC | TRBD1 | TRBV4-1 | NA | TRBJ2-7
CASSAGLAGGPTDTQYF | TGTGCCAGCAGCGCGGGACTAGCGGGGGGGCCCACAGATACGCAGTATTTT | TRBD2 | TRBV7-3 | NA | TRBJ2-3
CASSGRQGAVGNTIYF | TGTGCCAGCAGTGGACGACAGGGGGCTGTTGGAAACACCATATATTTT | TRBD1 | TRBV6-1 | NA | TRBJ1-3
CASSQVPGGEETQYF | TGCGCCAGCAGCCAAGTGCCGGGGGGCGAGGAGACCCAGTACTTC | NA | TRBV4-1 | NA | TRBJ2-5
CATSDPPGQGAAGYTF | TGTGCCACCAGTGACCCGCCCGGACAGGGGGCGGCAGGCTACACCTTC | TRBD1 | TRBV24-1 | NA | TRBJ1-2
CASSSVTSGRLNEQFF | TGCGCCAGCAGCTCTGTGACTAGCGGGCGCTTGAATGAGCAGTTCTTC | TRBD2 | TRBV5-1 | NA | TRBJ2-1
CASSGLSRGNEQFF | TGCGCCAGCAGCGGGCTAAGCAGGGGTAATGAGCAGTTCTTC | NA | TRBV4-1 | few | TRBJ2-1
CASSRTGVNYGYTF | TGTGCCAGCAGCCGAACAGGGGTTAACTATGGCTACACCTTC | TRBD1 | TRBV3-1/TRBV3-2 | few | TRBJ1-2
CASSYSPRTVYGYTF | TGTGCCAGCAGTTACTCGCCCCGGACAGTCTATGGCTACACCTTC | NA | TRBV6-6 | NA | TRBJ1-2
CASSLVRGLEGETQYF | TGTGCCAGCAGCTTAGTCCGGGGATTGGAAGGGGAGACCCAGTACTTC | NA | TRBV11-2 | NA | TRBJ2-5
CASRRLAGAYEQYF | TGTGCCAGCAGGCGACTAGCGGGCGCATACGAGCAGTACTTC | TRBD2 | TRBV5-6 | NA | TRBJ2-7
CASSLGTGSEAFF | TGTGCCAGCAGCTTAGGGACAGGATCTGAAGCTTTCTTT | TRBD1 | TRBV7-9 | NA | TRBJ1-1
CASSGGTSGSTDTQYF | TGCGCCAGCAGCGGAGGGACTAGCGGGAGCACAGATACGCAGTATTTT | TRBD2 | TRBV5-1 | NA | TRBJ2-3
CASSEGLNSPLHF | TGTGCCAGCAGTGAGGGACTTAATTCACCCCTCCACTTT | NA | TRBV25-1 | NA | TRBJ1-6